This entry lists 22 T cell receptor beta chains sequenced from one sample in a study of cytomegalovirus exposure and HLA in healthy donors. PCR primers comprised 60 Vbeta and 13 Jbeta primers. The table came from immunoSEQ multiplex PCR; TCRdb's copy has only in-frame clones and leaves some out. The profile shows some 200,000 clones, over 70% of them singletons. The specimen sequenced was PBMCs. The receptor source for this set is a woman in her thirties in good health and CMV-seronegative.

Only a few counts were recorded for this clone. The chain links TRBV5-1 to TRBJ2-2; 8 bases agree with TRBD1. There are 16 residues in the CDR3. The V segment lost 3 bases and the J segment 9 bases; nucleotides outside the gene matches: 13. Looked up from germline, CDR1 is SGHRS and CDR2 is YFSETQ. The CDR3 DNA follows: TGCGCCAGCAGCTCCAGACAGGGGACTTTCCGAAGGGAGCTGTTTTTT. It is translated as CASSSRQGTFRRELFF.

Comment on this clone: The junction and the germline gene differ at one end; a read error may be behind it. The rearrangement links TRBV7-9 to TRBJ1-4; D gene uncertain. The CDR3 has 12 amino acids. The germline V gene encodes CDR1 SEHNR and CDR2 FQNEAQ (reference sequence). This CDR3 is CSSSRDNEKLFF. DNA of the CDR3: TGTTCCAGCAGCCGGGATAATGAAAAACTGTTTTTT.

The V call is TRBV11-3, the J call TRBJ2-3; TRBD2 might be the D (6 bases). The germline V gene has CDR1 SGHNT and CDR2 YENEEA. V lost 5 bases and J lost 2, with 14 bases in between. The CDR3 is made up of 15 amino acids. CDR3 amino acids: CASSLRRGHTDTQYF. DNA of the CDR3: TGTGCCAGCAGCCTGCGGCGGGGCCACACAGATACGCAGTATTTT.

The chain has TRBV6-1 and TRBJ2-1, with 16 bases that match TRBD2. CDR1 is MNHNS, CDR2 SASEGT, per germline. The CDR3 has 14 amino acids. V dropped 3 bases and J dropped 15; count of bases not matched to a gene: 5. CDR3 in amino acids: CASSEGTSGRAPFF. For the CDR3, the DNA is TGTGCCAGCAGTGAGGGGACTAGCGGGAGGGCCCCGTTCTTC.

The chain links TRBV4-3 to TRBJ1-2; TRBD1 aligns across 7 bases. Germline CDR1 reads LGHNA; CDR2 reads YSLEER. V lost 0 bases, J lost 0 bases, and 1 base stayed unmatched. The CDR3 is made up of 15 amino acids. This CDR3 reads CASSQDGQANYGYTF. As DNA, the CDR3 is TGCGCCAGCAGCCAAGACGGACAGGCTAACTATGGCTACACCTTC.

V and J are TRBV6-5 and TRBJ2-5, with TRBD1 matching 9 bases. The DNA end is a closer match to TRBJ2-7, so the J assignment may be wrong. The length of the CDR3 is 16 residues. Germline V gene lookup returns CDR1 MNHEY and CDR2 SVGAGI. The CDR3 protein is CASSYSRDRERYEQYF. The CDR3 nucleotides are TGTGCCAGCAGTTACTCGAGGGACAGGGAACGGTACGAGCAGTACTTC.

The chain carries TRBV15 and TRBJ2-1, with D possibly matching TRBD2 (5 bases). Trimming took 3 bases from V and 0 from J, leaving 18 bases between them. This CDR3 comprises 18 residues. The germline V gene encodes CDR1 LNHNV and CDR2 YYDKDF (reference sequence). In nucleotides, the CDR3 is TGTGCCACCAGCAGGCCCCCAGGATTAGCGAGCTCCTACAATGAGCAGTTCTTC. Protein product: CATSRPPGLASSYNEQFF. Full variable domain (remainder filled in from reference TRBV15 and TRBJ2-1): DAMVIQNPRYQVTQFGKPVTLSCSQTLNHNVMYWYQQKSSQAPKLLFHYYDKDFNNEADTPDNFQSRRPNTSFCFLDIRSPGLGDTAMYLCATSRPPGLASSYNEQFFGPGTRLTVL.

The DNA for the CDR3 is TGTGCCAGCAGCTTATTAGCGGGGGGCTTACAAGAGACCCAGTACTTC. Its translation: CASSLLAGGLQETQYF. The rearrangement joins TRBV7-2 to TRBJ2-5, with 10 bases fitting TRBD2. The V and J ends lost 2 bases and 2 bases, in that order; junction bases with no gene match: 5. CDR3 size: 16 residues. Germline V gives CDR1 SGHTA, CDR2 FQGNSA.

The chain combines TRBV5-1 with TRBJ2-3, with 7 bases identical to TRBD2. Germline V gene sequence: CDR1 SGHRS, CDR2 YFSETQ. V was clipped by 0 bases and J by 2 bases; unmatched bases: 6. This CDR3 comprises 16 residues. The CDR3 region has the DNA TGCGCCAGCAGCTTGGCCCGCAGCGGGAACACAGATACGCAGTATTTT. The encoded protein is CASSLARSGNTDTQYF. Full variable domain (rest looked up from reference TRBV5-1 and TRBJ2-3): KAGVTQTPRYLIKTRGQQVTLSCSPISGHRSVSWYQQTPGQGLQFLFEYFSETQRNKGNFPGRFSGRQFSNSRSEMNVSTLELGDSALYLCASSLARSGNTDTQYFGPGTRLTVL.

A few counts support this clone. The chain combines TRBV4-3 with TRBJ2-4; possibly TRBD1 for D (5 bases). Trimming stripped 0 bases from V and 1 base from J, with 7 bases between. CDR3 length: 15 residues. Germline V gene sequence: CDR1 LGHNA, CDR2 YSLEER. DNA for the CDR3: TGCGCCAGCAGCCAAGACAGGGATGCCAAAAACATTCAGTACTTC. It is translated as CASSQDRDAKNIQYF.

The rearrangement links TRBV4-3 to TRBJ1-4, with D perhaps matching TRBD1 (6 bases). The germline V gene encodes CDR1 LGHNA and CDR2 YSLEER. V lost 0 bases and J lost 3, with 11 bases in between. The CDR3 has 16 residues. CDR3 in amino acids: CASSQDWGPSNEKLFF. The CDR3 DNA follows: TGCGCCAGCAGCCAAGATTGGGGGCCATCTAATGAAAAACTGTTTTTT.

The chain recombines TRBV28 with TRBJ2-7; a weak D match, TRBD1 (6 bases). Trimming took 10 bases from V and 4 from J, leaving 20 bases between them. The germline V gene encodes CDR1 MDHEN and CDR2 SYDVKM. This CDR3 region has 14 residues. CDR3 DNA sequence: TGTGCCACTTTACAACAGGGCCAGCAGTACGAGCAGTACTTC. Its translation: CATLQQGQQYEQYF.

The chain employs TRBV5-1 and TRBJ2-7, with 11 positions matching TRBD2. This CDR3 has 16 amino acids. The germline V gene has CDR1 SGHRS and CDR2 YFSETQ. V was clipped by 5 bases and J by 6 bases; unmatched bases: 13. As DNA, the CDR3 is TGCGCCAGCAGGGCCGCCTCAACTAGCGGGAGCTGCGAGCAGTACTTC. Translated, it gives CASRAASTSGSCEQYF.

This chain joins TRBV2 and TRBJ2-1, with D uncertain. Trimming stripped 3 bases from V and 0 bases from J, with 9 bases between. The germline V gene encodes CDR1 SNHLY and CDR2 FYNNEI. The CDR3 consists of 15 residues. The chain's CDR3 is CASSESRSSYNEQFF. CDR3 bases: TGTGCCAGCAGTGAGAGTCGTAGCTCCTACAATGAGCAGTTCTTC.

Comments on this clone: Relative to the germline gene, one junction end is altered; a read error may explain this. The V gene is TRBV5-1, the J gene TRBJ1-1, with D possibly matching TRBD1 (5 bases). The CDR3 has 13 residues. From germline, CDR1 is SGHRS and CDR2 YFSETQ. In DNA form, the CDR3 reads TGCGCCAGCAGCTTCCGGTCAGGGTCTGACGCTTTCTTT. Residues: CASSFRSGSDAFF.

This chain uses TRBV6-1 with TRBJ1-1; maybe TRBD1 (6 bases). The CDR3 is made up of 16 amino acids. The V and J ends lost 2 bases and 5 bases respectively, with 18 bases between them. Germline V lookup: CDR1 MNHNS, CDR2 SASEGT. CDR3 in DNA: TGTGCCAGCAGTGAACGAGAAACAGGGCTAGGGACTGAAGCTTTCTTT. Translating it yields CASSERETGLGTEAFF.

The chain carries TRBV28 and TRBJ2-5; D perhaps matches TRBD2 (5 bases). The CDR3 runs 12 residues. V was clipped by 7 bases and J by 2 bases, with 8 bases between them. CDR1 and CDR2 from the germline V gene are MDHEN and SYDVKM. In DNA form, the CDR3 reads TGTGCCAGCAACTCGGGACAAGAGACCCAGTACTTC. Translated: CASNSGQETQYF.

CDR3 nucleotide sequence: TGTGCCAGCAGCCAATCGGCAGGGGTGGACACTGAAGCTTTCTTT. Translating gives CASSQSAGVDTEAFF. J is TRBJ1-1 and V is TRBV16, with a possible D match to TRBD1 (6 bases). Trimming left V 0 bases short and J 3 bases short, with 11 bases between. Per the germline V gene, CDR1 is KGHSY and CDR2 is FQNENV. The CDR3 sequence is 15 residues long.

Points on this clone: The junction shows a germline mismatch at one end, possibly a read error. The gene calls are TRBV7-9 and TRBJ1-1, with D possibly matching TRBD1 (6 bases). In germline, CDR1 is SEHNR, CDR2 FQNEAQ (reference sequence). The CDR3 runs to 12 residues. The CDR3 DNA sequence: TGTTCCAGCAGCTCAGGGGACACTGAAGCTTTCTTT. The encoded protein is CSSSSGDTEAFF.

The chain is built from TRBV27 and TRBJ2-3; TRBD2 is a possible D gene (5 bases). With 2 bases removed from V and 4 bases from J, the gap between germline ends came to 13 bases. CDR1 and CDR2 (germline): MNHEY, SMNVEV (reference sequence). This CDR3 contains 15 residues. The DNA of the CDR3 is TGTGCCAGCAGTTTACGTGGGAGATCCCCAGATACGCAGTATTTT. Protein product: CASSLRGRSPDTQYF.

The chain is built from TRBV28 and TRBJ1-6; D is ambiguous. The CDR3 is made up of 14 amino acids. Germline CDR1 reads MDHEN; CDR2 reads SYDVKM. V dropped 2 bases and J dropped 5 bases, with 7 bases sitting between them. CDR3 in amino acids: CASSLARNNSPLHF. In nucleotides, the CDR3 is TGTGCCAGCAGTTTAGCGAGAAATAATTCACCCCTCCACTTT.

The chain carries TRBV5-1 and TRBJ2-7; D possibly corresponds to TRBD2 (5 bases). V gave up 0 bases and J gave up 1 base, with 8 bases separating them. There are 14 residues in the CDR3. Germline CDR1 reads SGHRS; CDR2 reads YFSETQ. CDR3 coding DNA: TGCGCCAGCAGCTTGGCTCGGGGATCCTACGAGCAGTACTTC. This encodes CASSLARGSYEQYF.